Each of the 23 T cell receptor beta chains below was sequenced from the same sample in a study of response to subunit inactivated influenza vaccine. TCRdb re-analysed the RT-PCR reads in MiXCR, keeping a single row per CDR3 protein. The sample holds more than 500,000 distinct CDR3 sequences; about 10% are singletons and the top ten take roughly 11%. Separately, the same data were catalogued under a study of T cells expressing NK-cell markers. From that study: 5'RACE template switching with UMIs generated TCR beta cDNA.

Specimen: PBMCs from blood, collected on the day of vaccination. These receptors all stem from a man in his fifties or sixties who received an inactivated influenza vaccine.

This clonotype was seen more than once but under ten times. V is TRBV20-1 and J is TRBJ1-2; the match to TRBD1 covers 8 bases. The germline CDR1 and CDR2 sequences are DFQATT and SNEGSKA (reference sequence). J gave up 5 bases and V 0 bases, and 11 bases lay outside the gene matches. CDR3 length: 16 amino acids. Here the CDR3 DNA reads TGCAGTGCTAGAGATCGTGAGGCAGGGGGCCGGTATGGCTACACCTTC. It is translated as CSARDREAGGRYGYTF.

The chain combines TRBV15 with TRBJ2-3; D gene uncertain. The CDR3 totals 13 residues. V was cut by 5 bases and J by 3 bases, with 9 bases left in between. In germline, CDR1 is LNHNV, CDR2 YYDKDF (reference sequence). CDR3 residues: CATSRGPTDTQYF. DNA of the CDR3: TGTGCCACCAGCCGAGGACCTACAGATACGCAGTATTTT.

The chain has TRBV6-2 or TRBV6-3 and TRBJ2-1, with a possible D match to TRBD2 (7 bases). Germline CDR1 reads MNHEY; CDR2 reads SVGEGT. The CDR3 extends over 15 amino acids. V was clipped by 7 bases and J by 8 bases, with 21 bases between them. For the CDR3, the DNA is TGTGCCAGCACCCCTCGGGGGGCGAGTCGCTATGAGCAGTTCTTC. It is translated as CASTPRGASRYEQFF.

The rearrangement joins TRBV5-5 to TRBJ2-5; 9 positions agree with TRBD1. V shed 4 bases and J 2 bases; nucleotides not matched to a gene: 6. This CDR3 contains 15 residues. Germline assignment: CDR1 SGHKS and CDR2 YYEKEE (reference sequence). CDR3 protein: CASSRQGQGQETQYF. The DNA of the CDR3 is TGTGCCAGCAGCCGGCAGGGACAGGGACAAGAGACCCAGTACTTC.

This chain joins TRBV7-2 and TRBJ2-1; D gene uncertain. Germline assignment: CDR1 SGHTA and CDR2 FQGNSA. The CDR3 extends over 16 amino acids. Trimming pared 0 bases from V and 2 bases from J, leaving 11 bases between. The CDR3 spells CASSLAGSVPYNEQFF. The CDR3, as DNA: TGTGCCAGCAGCTTAGCAGGGTCTGTACCCTACAATGAGCAGTTCTTC.

This clonotype was recorded a few times. The chain has TRBV5-1 and TRBJ2-6; D remains unclear. Looked up from germline, CDR1 is SGHRS and CDR2 is YFSETQ. Trimming took 0 bases from V and 0 from J, leaving 4 bases between them. The CDR3 contains 15 residues. The CDR3 bases are TGCGCCAGCAGCTTGGACAACTCTGGGGCCAACGTCCTGACTTTC. Amino acids: CASSLDNSGANVLTF.

This clonotype was seen more than once but under ten times. The chain combines TRBV15 with TRBJ2-3; D is unresolved. V lost 6 bases and J 5 bases, leaving 9 bases between the germline ends. The CDR3 covers 12 residues. The germline V gene has CDR1 LNHNV and CDR2 YYDKDF (reference sequence). The CDR3 DNA sequence: TGTGCCACCAGTCCCGCGGAAGATACGCAGTATTTT. It yields the protein CATSPAEDTQYF.

Only a few counts were recorded for this clonotype. This chain connects TRBV4-3 to TRBJ2-5, with D possibly being TRBD1 or TRBD2 (5 bases each). V was cut by 4 bases and J by 4 bases, with 13 bases left in between. The CDR3 runs to 14 residues. Germline values: CDR1 LGHNA, CDR2 YSLEER. CDR3 loop: CASSPGPPGETQYF. The CDR3 coding sequence is TGCGCCAGCAGCCCGGGACCCCCTGGAGAGACCCAGTACTTC.

V usage is TRBV29-1 and J usage is TRBJ2-3; the D gene is possibly TRBD1 (6 bases). The ends were cut back, 4 bases at V and 0 bases at J, with 8 bases in the middle. Germline V gene sequence: CDR1 SQVTM, CDR2 ANQGSEA. The CDR3 spans 13 residues. CDR3 nucleotides: TGCAGCGTTGCGAGGGGGAGCACAGATACGCAGTATTTT. The encoded protein is CSVARGSTDTQYF.

The V gene is TRBV6-2 or TRBV6-3, the J gene TRBJ1-1, with 8 bases that match TRBD1. The CDR3 is 14 residues long. Germline CDR1 reads MNHEY; CDR2 reads SVGEGT. The trim removed 5 bases at V and 1 base at J, leaving 3 bases unmatched. The CDR3 sequence: CASSAGGTNTEAFF. The CDR3 DNA reads TGTGCCAGCAGTGCAGGGGGCACGAACACTGAAGCTTTCTTT.

This clonotype was detected many times. This chain uses TRBV7-9 with TRBJ2-5; D perhaps matches TRBD2 (5 bases). The CDR3 is made up of 13 amino acids. Germline-derived CDR1 and CDR2 are SEHNR and FQNEAQ (reference sequence). V lost 4 bases and J lost 1, with 7 bases in between. CDR3 DNA: TGTGCCAGCAGCTCGGGATTCCAAGAGACCCAGTACTTC. It specifies CASSSGFQETQYF. Full variable domain (remainder filled in from reference TRBV7-9 and TRBJ2-5): DTGVSQNPRHKITKRGQNVTFRCDPISEHNRLYWYRQTLGQGPEFLTYFQNEAQLEKSRLLSDRFSAERPKGSFSTLEIQRTEQGDSAMYLCASSSGFQETQYFGPGTRLLVL.

This clonotype was seen at least ten times. The chain carries TRBV3-1 and TRBJ2-7; weak D call: TRBD2 (6 bases). Germline lookup yields CDR1 LGHDT and CDR2 YNNKEL (reference sequence). V shed 1 base and J shed 5 bases, with 12 bases lying between them. The CDR3 runs to 14 residues. This CDR3 is CASSQAGVINEQYF. The CDR3 DNA reads as TGTGCCAGCAGCCAAGCGGGAGTTATCAACGAGCAGTACTTC.

The V and J genes are TRBV6-1 and TRBJ1-2; D is possibly TRBD1 (6 bases). Germline-derived CDR1 and CDR2 are MNHNS and SASEGT. CDR3 length equals 15 residues. Trimming shortened V by 8 bases and J by 7 bases, and 23 bases separated the two germline ends. The CDR3 coding sequence is TGTGCCAGCCAAGGAGGGGGGCAAAGCAAAGCTGGCTACACCTTC. Translating gives CASQGGGQSKAGYTF.

This clonotype was seen many times. The rearrangement uses TRBV29-1 and TRBJ1-1, with a possible D match to TRBD1 (6 bases). The CDR3 runs to 12 residues. Germline-derived CDR1 and CDR2 are SQVTM and ANQGSEA. Between the trimmed V and J ends, which lost 4 bases and 5 bases, there was a span of 11 bases. The CDR3 region is CSVGGRGTEAFF. The CDR3 nucleotides are TGCAGCGTTGGGGGGCGGGGGACTGAAGCTTTCTTT.

The chain is built from TRBV19 and TRBJ2-3; 11 nucleotides line up with TRBD2. Trimming took 4 bases from V and 5 from J; bases not matched to a gene: 8. CDR3 length equals 16 residues. CDR1 is LNHDA and CDR2 is SQIVND in the germline V gene (reference sequence). In nucleotides, the CDR3 is TGTGCCAGTAGTACACTAGCGGGAGAAGATAGAGATACGCAGTATTTT. It yields the protein CASSTLAGEDRDTQYF.

V is TRBV18 and J is TRBJ2-7; D gene ambiguous. In germline, CDR1 is KGHSH, CDR2 LQKENI. Deletions cut 4 bases from V and 3 bases from J, with 7 bases between. This CDR3 contains 12 residues. The chain's CDR3 is CASSHRLYEQYF. The CDR3 nucleotides are TGTGCCAGCTCACACAGACTCTACGAGCAGTACTTC.

V usage is TRBV3-1 and J usage is TRBJ1-3, with D perhaps TRBD1 (6 bases). The CDR3 is made up of 15 amino acids. The germline V gene has CDR1 LGHDT and CDR2 YNNKEL (reference sequence). Trimming took 2 bases from V and 4 from J, leaving 12 bases between them. The CDR3 is CASSQKGGTGNTIYF. Here the CDR3 DNA reads TGTGCCAGCAGCCAAAAAGGAGGGACAGGAAACACCATATATTTT.

This clonotype was seen only a few times. The chain recombines TRBV2 with TRBJ2-7; 10 nucleotides agree with TRBD2. Trimming took 4 bases from V and 4 from J; bases not matched to a gene: 10. The CDR3 loop spans 16 amino acids. CDR1 and CDR2 (germline): SNHLY, FYNNEI. The CDR3 sequence: CASSVFSGGPGYEQYF. The CDR3 DNA reads as TGTGCCAGCAGTGTGTTTAGCGGGGGGCCGGGGTACGAGCAGTACTTC.

This clonotype was counted at least ten times. The chain employs TRBV7-8 and TRBJ2-3; 9 nucleotides match TRBD2. V gave up 1 base and J gave up 3 bases; unmatched junction bases: 5. The CDR3 length is 16 residues. Per the germline V gene, CDR1 is SGHVS and CDR2 is FQNEAQ. The CDR3 sequence is CASSLGGGARTDTQYF. The CDR3 DNA reads as TGTGCCAGCAGCTTAGGCGGGGGGGCCCGGACAGATACGCAGTATTTT.

This chain links TRBV6-4 with TRBJ2-3, with no clear D. The germline V gene has CDR1 MRHNA and CDR2 SNTAGT. The CDR3 is 13 amino acids. Trimming left V 2 bases short and J 2 bases short, with 5 bases between. The CDR3 sequence is CASSDTDTDTQYF. Written as DNA, the CDR3 is TGTGCCAGCAGTGACACAGACACAGATACGCAGTATTTT.

This clonotype was observed a handful of times. The chain joins TRBV7-9 to TRBJ2-7; D unclear. Looked up from germline, CDR1 is SEHNR and CDR2 is FQNEAQ (reference sequence). V was pared by 5 bases and J by 2 bases, with 13 bases between. CDR3 length: 14 amino acids. CDR3 region: CASSGQKVPYEQYF. The CDR3 region has the DNA TGTGCCAGCAGCGGCCAGAAGGTTCCCTACGAGCAGTACTTC.

This clonotype has just a few counts. The chain employs TRBV2 and TRBJ2-2; no firm D call. Germline V gives CDR1 SNHLY, CDR2 FYNNEI. The V end lost 10 bases, the J end lost 7 bases, and 16 bases lay between the germline ends. The CDR3 is 13 residues long. CDR3 sequence: CATRESVGGELFF. The CDR3 DNA reads TGTGCCACCCGCGAAAGTGTGGGCGGGGAGCTGTTTTTT.

Only a few counts were recorded for this clonotype. The V gene is TRBV7-6, the J gene TRBJ2-2, with unresolved D. The germline gives CDR1 SGHVS, CDR2 FNYEAQ. The CDR3 length is 16 residues. V lost 1 base and J 3 bases, leaving 12 bases between the germline ends. The DNA for the CDR3 is TGTGCCAGCAGCTTAGGGTCAGTAGGGTACACCGGGGAGCTGTTTTTT. Amino acids: CASSLGSVGYTGELFF. Drawing the rest from reference TRBV7-6 and TRBJ2-2, the complete variable domain is GAGVSQSPRYKVTKRGQDVALRCDPISGHVSLYWYRQALGQGPEFLTYFNYEAQQDKSGLPNDRFSAERPEGSISTLTIQRTEQRDSAMYRCASSLGSVGYTGELFFGEGSRLTVL.